Included here is one T cell receptor beta chain sequence, with context. Original methodology: Amplifying reference gene primers gave estimates of nucleated cell counts. Profiling relied on immunoSEQ multiplex PCR, and the TCRdb table lists in-frame clones only, not all of them. V, J and clone size derive from that table, while D and trimming were established from the DNA sequence. The data contain 220,000 or so clones, around four fifths of them seen just once; the ten biggest clones take up about 20%. The entry originates in a study of blood T cell repertoires in COVID-19. Overall study: The study drew acute and convalescent COVID-19 samples from the United States, Italy and Spain. PBMCs, B-cell-depleted T cells, or T cells were the source of the cDNA or gDNA that made up the material.

CDR3 length: 13 amino acids. The germline V gene encodes CDR1 SGHRS and CDR2 YFSETQ. V lost 6 bases, J lost 7 bases, and 6 bases stayed unmatched. Source material: peripheral blood. This TCR was sampled from a man younger than 40 with active or convalescent COVID-19. The V and J genes are TRBV5-1 and TRBJ1-4; TRBD1 agrees at 7 bases. CDR3 sequence (DNA): TGCGCCAGCATGGGGGACAGCTTTGAAAAACTGTTTTTT. This translates into CASMGDSFEKLFF.